This record covers a single T cell receptor beta chain. Its specificity is not known. The sample belongs to a study of regulatory T cells in long-lasting Graves disease. Study-wide points: Comparison showed that persistent patients shared more public clonotypes (about 3,000) than new patients (over 950). Those with persistent Graves' had less TCR diversity than newly diagnosed patients.

Indicated time point: persistent/refractory GD, antithyroid drugs over 5 years with positive TRAb. Preparation of the TCR library used RNA extracted from PBMCs. Investigators prepared the TCR beta libraries by applying iRepertoire HTBI primers and Arm-PCR of CDR3 regions. MiXCR, applied by TCRdb to the multiplex PCR reads, yields one record per CDR3 protein. The sample lists 400,000 or so distinct CDR3 sequences, about a quarter occurring once. Germline V gives CDR1 SGHTA, CDR2 FQGNSA. Trimming stripped 5 bases from V and 7 bases from J, with 18 bases between. The CDR3 sequence is 15 residues long. The sequence came from a female donor with Graves disease. The chain has TRBV7-2 and TRBJ2-1; D possibly uses TRBD1 or TRBD2 (5 bases each). Specimen: peripheral blood mononuclear cells (PBMCs), collected when the disease was refractory, from a patient treated with antithyroid drugs. The CDR3: CASSRPGPSRNEQFF. The CDR3 DNA sequence: TGTGCCAGCAGCAGGCCGGGACCCTCGAGGAATGAGCAGTTCTTC.